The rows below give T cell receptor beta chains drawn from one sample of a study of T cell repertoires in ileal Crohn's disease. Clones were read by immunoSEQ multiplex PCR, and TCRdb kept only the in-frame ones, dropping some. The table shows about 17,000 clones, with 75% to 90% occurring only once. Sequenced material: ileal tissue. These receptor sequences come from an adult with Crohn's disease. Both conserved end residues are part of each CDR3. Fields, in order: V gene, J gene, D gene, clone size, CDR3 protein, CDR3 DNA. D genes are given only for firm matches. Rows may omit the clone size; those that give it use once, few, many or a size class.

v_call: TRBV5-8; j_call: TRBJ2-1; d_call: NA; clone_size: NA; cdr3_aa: CASSPQGYNEQFF; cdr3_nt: TGTGCCAGCAGCCCACAGGGCTACAATGAGCAGTTCTTC
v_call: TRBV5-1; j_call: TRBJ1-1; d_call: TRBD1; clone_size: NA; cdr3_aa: CASSLGQGETEAFF; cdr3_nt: TGCGCCAGCAGCTTGGGACAGGGCGAGACTGAAGCTTTCTTT
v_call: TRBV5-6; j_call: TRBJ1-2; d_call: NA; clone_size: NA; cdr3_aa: CASSLVGEGGYTF; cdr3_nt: TGTGCCAGCAGCTTGGTGGGGGAGGGTGGCTACACCTTC
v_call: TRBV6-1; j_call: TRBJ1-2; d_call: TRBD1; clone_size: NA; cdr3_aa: CASSRAGGFYGYTF; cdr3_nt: TGTGCCAGCAGTCGGGCAGGGGGCTTCTATGGCTACACCTTC
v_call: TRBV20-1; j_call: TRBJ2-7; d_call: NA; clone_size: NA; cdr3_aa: CSARTGYEQYF; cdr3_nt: TGCAGTGCCAGGACTGGCTACGAGCAGTACTTC
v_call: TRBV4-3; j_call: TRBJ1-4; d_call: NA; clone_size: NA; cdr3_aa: CASSQVQGYNEKLFF; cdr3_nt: TGCGCCAGCAGCCAGGTACAGGGCTACAATGAAAAACTGTTTTTT
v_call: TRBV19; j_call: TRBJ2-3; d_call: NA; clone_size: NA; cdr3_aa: CASSDGADTQYF; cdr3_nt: TGTGCCAGTAGCGATGGAGCGGATACGCAGTATTTT
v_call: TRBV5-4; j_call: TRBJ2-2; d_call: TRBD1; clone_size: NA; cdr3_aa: CASSLTGDTGELFF; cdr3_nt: TGTGCCAGCAGCTTGACAGGGGACACCGGGGAGCTGTTTTTT
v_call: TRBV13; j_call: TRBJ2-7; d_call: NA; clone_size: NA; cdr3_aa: CASTHLAGNEQYF; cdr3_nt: TGTGCCAGCACCCACCTCGCGGGCAACGAGCAGTACTTC
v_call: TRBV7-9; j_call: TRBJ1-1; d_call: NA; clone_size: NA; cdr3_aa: CASSLGGGPNTEAFF; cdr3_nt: TGTGCCAGCAGCTTAGGCGGAGGCCCAAACACTGAAGCTTTCTTT
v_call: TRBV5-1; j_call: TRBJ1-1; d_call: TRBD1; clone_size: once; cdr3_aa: CASSRSGTGGSRSEAFF; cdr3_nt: TGCGCCAGCAGCCGATCCGGGACAGGGGGTAGCCGCTCTGAAGCTTTCTTT
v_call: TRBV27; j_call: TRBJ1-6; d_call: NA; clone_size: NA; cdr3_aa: CASSLTGLGNSPLHF; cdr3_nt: TGTGCCAGCAGTTTGACGGGGTTGGGGAATTCACCCCTCCACTTT
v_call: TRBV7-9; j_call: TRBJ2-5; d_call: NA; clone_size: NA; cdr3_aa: CASSRRDGGMQETQYF; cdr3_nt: TGTGCCAGCAGCCGTAGGGACGGGGGAATGCAAGAGACCCAGTACTTC
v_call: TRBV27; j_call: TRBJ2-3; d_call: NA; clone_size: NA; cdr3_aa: CASSGGEFISDTQYF; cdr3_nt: TGTGCCAGCAGTGGCGGGGAGTTCATCTCGGATACGCAGTATTTT
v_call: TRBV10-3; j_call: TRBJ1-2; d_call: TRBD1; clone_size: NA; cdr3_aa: CAISPGQGGIYGYTF; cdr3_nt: TGTGCCATCAGCCCGGGACAGGGGGGGATCTATGGCTACACCTTC
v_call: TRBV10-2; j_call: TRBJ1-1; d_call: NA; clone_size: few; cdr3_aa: CASTLDGMNTEAFF; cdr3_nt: TGCGCCAGCACCCTGGACGGGATGAACACTGAAGCTTTCTTT
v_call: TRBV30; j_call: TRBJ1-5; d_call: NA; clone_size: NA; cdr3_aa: CAWSVGHSSNQPQHF; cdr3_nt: TGTGCCTGGAGTGTAGGACATAGTAGCAATCAGCCCCAGCATTTT
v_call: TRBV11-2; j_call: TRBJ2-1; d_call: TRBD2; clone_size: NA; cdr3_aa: CASSLERGDEQFF; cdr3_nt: TGTGCCAGCAGCTTAGAGCGGGGGGATGAGCAGTTCTTC
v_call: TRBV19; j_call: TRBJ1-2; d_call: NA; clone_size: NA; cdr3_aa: CASSIQDTANYGYTF; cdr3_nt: TGTGCCAGTAGTATTCAGGATACAGCTAACTATGGCTACACCTTC